This TCR beta chain came from a study of CD8 T cells in ankylosing spondylitis. TCRdb analysed the 5' RACE reads with MiXCR anew, one entry per CDR3 protein. The sample includes about 300,000 distinct CDR3 sequences, around 10% of them seen just once. CDR1 SQVTM and CDR2 ANQGSEA come from the germline V gene. Between the trimmed V and J ends, which lost 4 bases and 5 bases, there was a span of 12 bases. The CDR3 is 13 residues long. The receptor was isolated from a female donor with ankylosing spondylitis or in good health (not recorded which). The gene calls are TRBV29-1 and TRBJ1-5; weak D call: TRBD1 (5 bases). Material: blood, either unsorted or a sorted T cell fraction (not recorded which). The DNA of the CDR3 is TGCAGCGTTGGAGCAGGGCCTCATCAGCCCCAGCATTTT. Its protein product is CSVGAGPHQPQHF.